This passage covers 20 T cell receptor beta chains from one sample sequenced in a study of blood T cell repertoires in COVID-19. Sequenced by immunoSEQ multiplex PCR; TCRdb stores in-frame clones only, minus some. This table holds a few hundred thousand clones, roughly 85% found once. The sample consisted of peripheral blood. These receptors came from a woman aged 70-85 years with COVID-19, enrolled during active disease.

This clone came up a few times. CDR3 sequence reads: CASSYRDIGTISGEQYF. DNA for the CDR3: TGTGCCAGCAGCTACCGGGACATTGGGACAATCTCGGGCGAGCAGTACTTC. The J gene is TRBJ2-7, the V gene TRBV7-2; weak D call: TRBD1 (6 bases). Germline loops: CDR1 SGHTA, CDR2 FQGNSA. The CDR3 has 17 amino acids. Trimming left V 4 bases short and J 6 bases short, with 25 bases between.

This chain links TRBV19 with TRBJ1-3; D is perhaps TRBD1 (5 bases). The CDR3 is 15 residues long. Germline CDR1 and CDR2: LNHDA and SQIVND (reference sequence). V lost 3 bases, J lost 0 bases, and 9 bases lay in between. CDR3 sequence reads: CASSIDSRSGNTIYF. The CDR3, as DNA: TGTGCCAGTAGTATCGACAGCCGCTCTGGAAACACCATATATTTT.

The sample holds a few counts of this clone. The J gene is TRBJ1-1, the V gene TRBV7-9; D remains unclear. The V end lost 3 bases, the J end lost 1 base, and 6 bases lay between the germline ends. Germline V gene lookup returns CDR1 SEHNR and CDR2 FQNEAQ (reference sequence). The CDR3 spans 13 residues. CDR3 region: CASSFSRNTEAFF. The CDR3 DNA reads TGTGCCAGCAGCTTTTCGAGGAACACTGAAGCTTTCTTT. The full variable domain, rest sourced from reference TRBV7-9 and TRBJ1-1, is DTGVSQNPRHKITKRGQNVTFRCDPISEHNRLYWYRQTLGQGPEFLTYFQNEAQLEKSRLLSDRFSAERPKGSFSTLEIQRTEQGDSAMYLCASSFSRNTEAFFGQGTRLTVV.

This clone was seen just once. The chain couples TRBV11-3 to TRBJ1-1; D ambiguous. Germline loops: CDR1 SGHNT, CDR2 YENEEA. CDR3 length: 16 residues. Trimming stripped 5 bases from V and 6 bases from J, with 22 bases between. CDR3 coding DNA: TGTGCCAGCAGCCCCCTGGGAGGGAAGGTCAACGCTGAAGCTTTCTTT. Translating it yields CASSPLGGKVNAEAFF.

In DNA, the CDR3 is TGTGCCAGCAGCCCCCCAGGGGTAAACACTGAAGCTTTCTTT. Translation: CASSPPGVNTEAFF. The V gene is TRBV5-4, the J gene TRBJ1-1; D possibly corresponds to TRBD1 (6 bases). Trimming stripped 4 bases from V and 2 bases from J, with 12 bases between. CDR1 and CDR2 from the germline V gene are SGHNT and YYREEE (reference sequence). There are 14 residues in the CDR3.

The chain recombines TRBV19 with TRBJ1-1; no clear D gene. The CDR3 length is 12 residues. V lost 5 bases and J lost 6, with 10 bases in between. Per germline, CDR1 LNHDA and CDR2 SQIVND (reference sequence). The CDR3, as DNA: TGTGCCAGTAGTTTACTGGGAGCTGAAGCTTTCTTT. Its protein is CASSLLGAEAFF. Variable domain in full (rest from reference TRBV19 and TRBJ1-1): DGGITQSPKYLFRKEGQNVTLSCEQNLNHDAMYWYRQDPGQGLRLIYYSQIVNDFQKGDIAEGYSVSREKKESFPLTVTSAQKNPTAFYLCASSLLGAEAFFGQGTRLTVV.

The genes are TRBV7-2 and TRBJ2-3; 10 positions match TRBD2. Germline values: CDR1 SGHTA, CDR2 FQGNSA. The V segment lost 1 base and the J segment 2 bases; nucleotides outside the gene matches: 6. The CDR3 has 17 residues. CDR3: CASSLDLLAGNTDTQYF. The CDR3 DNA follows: TGTGCCAGCAGCTTAGATCTACTAGCGGGGAACACAGATACGCAGTATTTT.

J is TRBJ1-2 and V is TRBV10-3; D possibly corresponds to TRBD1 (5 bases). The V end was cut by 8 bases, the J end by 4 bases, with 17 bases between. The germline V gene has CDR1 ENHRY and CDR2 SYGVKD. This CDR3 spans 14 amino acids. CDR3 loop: CAIGPGRRGYGYTF. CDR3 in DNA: TGTGCCATCGGCCCGGGGAGGAGGGGCTATGGCTACACCTTC.

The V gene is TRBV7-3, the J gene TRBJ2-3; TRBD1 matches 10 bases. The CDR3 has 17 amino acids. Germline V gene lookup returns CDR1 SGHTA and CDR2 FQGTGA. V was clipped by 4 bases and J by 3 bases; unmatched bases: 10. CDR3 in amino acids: CASSSGQGRGLTDTQYF. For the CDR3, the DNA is TGTGCCAGCAGCTCGGGACAGGGGAGGGGTTTGACAGATACGCAGTATTTT. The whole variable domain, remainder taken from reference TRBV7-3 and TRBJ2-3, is GAGVSQTPSNKVTEKGKYVELRCDPISGHTALYWYRQSLGQGPEFLIYFQGTGAADDSGLPNDRFFAVRPEGSVSTLKIQRTERGDSAVYLCASSSGQGRGLTDTQYFGPGTRLTVL.

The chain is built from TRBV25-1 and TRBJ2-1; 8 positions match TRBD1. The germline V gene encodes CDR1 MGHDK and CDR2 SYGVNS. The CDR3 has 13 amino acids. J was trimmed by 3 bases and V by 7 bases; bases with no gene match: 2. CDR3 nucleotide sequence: TGTGCCAGCAAGGACAGGGACTACAATGAGCAGTTCTTC. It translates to CASKDRDYNEQFF.

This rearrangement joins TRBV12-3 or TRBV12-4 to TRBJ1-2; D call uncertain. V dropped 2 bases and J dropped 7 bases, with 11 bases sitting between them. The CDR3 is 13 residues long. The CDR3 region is CASSLKREGGYTF. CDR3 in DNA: TGTGCCAGCAGTTTAAAGAGGGAGGGTGGCTACACCTTC.

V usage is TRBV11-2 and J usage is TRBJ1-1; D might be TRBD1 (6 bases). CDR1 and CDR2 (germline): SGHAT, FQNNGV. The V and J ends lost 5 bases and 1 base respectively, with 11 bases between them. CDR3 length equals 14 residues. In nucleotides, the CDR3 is TGTGCCAGCAGCGGGGGCAATCGGAACACTGAAGCTTTCTTT. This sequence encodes CASSGGNRNTEAFF.

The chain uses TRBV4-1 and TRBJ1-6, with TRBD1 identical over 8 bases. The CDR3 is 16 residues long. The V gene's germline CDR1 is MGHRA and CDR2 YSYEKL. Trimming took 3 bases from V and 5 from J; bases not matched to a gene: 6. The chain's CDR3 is CASSHRGPVDNSPLHF. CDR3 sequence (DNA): TGCGCCAGCAGCCACAGGGGGCCCGTAGATAATTCACCCCTCCACTTT.

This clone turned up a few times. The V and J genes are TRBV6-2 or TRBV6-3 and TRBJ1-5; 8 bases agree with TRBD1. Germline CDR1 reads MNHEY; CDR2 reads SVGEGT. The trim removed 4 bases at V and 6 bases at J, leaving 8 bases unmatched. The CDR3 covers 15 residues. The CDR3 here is CASSLTGGFGQPQHF. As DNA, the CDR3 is TGTGCCAGCAGTTTAACAGGGGGATTCGGTCAGCCCCAGCATTTT.

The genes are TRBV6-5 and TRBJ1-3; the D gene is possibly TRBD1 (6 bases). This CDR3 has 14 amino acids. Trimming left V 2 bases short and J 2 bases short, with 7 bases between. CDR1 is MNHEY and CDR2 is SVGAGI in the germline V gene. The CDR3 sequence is CASSYRTAGNTIYF. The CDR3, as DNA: TGTGCCAGCAGTTACCGGACAGCTGGAAACACCATATATTTT.

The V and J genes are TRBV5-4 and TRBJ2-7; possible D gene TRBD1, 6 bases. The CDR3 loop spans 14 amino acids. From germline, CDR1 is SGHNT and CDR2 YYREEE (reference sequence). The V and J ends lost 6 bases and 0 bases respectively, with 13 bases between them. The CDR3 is CASTLQGYSYEQYF. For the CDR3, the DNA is TGTGCCAGCACCCTACAGGGCTACTCCTACGAGCAGTACTTC.

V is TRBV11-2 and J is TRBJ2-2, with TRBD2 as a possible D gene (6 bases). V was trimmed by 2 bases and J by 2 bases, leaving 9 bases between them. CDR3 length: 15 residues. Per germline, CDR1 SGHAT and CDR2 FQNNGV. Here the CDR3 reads CASSLSGQNTGELFF. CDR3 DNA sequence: TGTGCCAGCAGCTTAAGCGGGCAAAACACCGGGGAGCTGTTTTTT. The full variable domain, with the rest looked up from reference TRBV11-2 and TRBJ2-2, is EAGVAQSPRYKIIEKRQSVAFWCNPISGHATLYWYQQILGQGPKLLIQFQNNGVVDDSQLPKDRFSAERLKGVDSTLKIQPAKLEDSAVYLCASSLSGQNTGELFFGEGSRLTVL.

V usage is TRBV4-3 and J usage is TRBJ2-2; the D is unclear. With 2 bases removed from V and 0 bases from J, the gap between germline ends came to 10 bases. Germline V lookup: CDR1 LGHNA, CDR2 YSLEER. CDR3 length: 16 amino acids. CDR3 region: CASSQQVGANTGELFF. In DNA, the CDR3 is TGCGCCAGCAGCCAACAGGTCGGCGCGAACACCGGGGAGCTGTTTTTT.

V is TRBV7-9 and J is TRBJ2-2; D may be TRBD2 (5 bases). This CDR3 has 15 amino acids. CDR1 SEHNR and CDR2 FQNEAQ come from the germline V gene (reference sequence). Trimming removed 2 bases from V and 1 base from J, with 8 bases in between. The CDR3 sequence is CASSLNSVNTGELFF. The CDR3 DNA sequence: TGTGCCAGCAGCTTAAATAGCGTGAACACCGGGGAGCTGTTTTTT.

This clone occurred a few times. In nucleotides, the CDR3 is TGCGCCAGCAGCTCAACAGGGGGCGGTGAGACCCAGTACTTC. This sequence encodes CASSSTGGGETQYF. V and J are TRBV5-1 and TRBJ2-5; the match to TRBD1 covers 9 bases. The CDR3 runs 14 residues. In germline, CDR1 is SGHRS, CDR2 YFSETQ. Trimming cost V 3 bases and J 5 bases; bases outside gene matches: 5.